This entry describes one TCR beta chain. The antigen is undetermined. CDR1 is SGHTA and CDR2 is FQGNSA in the germline V gene. The CDR3 totals 11 residues. Deletions cut 2 bases from V and 8 bases from J, with 5 bases between. The data are from a study of T cells after yellow fever vaccination. TCRdb reanalysed the 5' RACE reads using MiXCR and keeps one entry per CDR3 protein. The sample lists 300,000 to 400,000 distinct CDR3 sequences; roughly 8.7% were seen once. Overall study results and limits: Among primary-vaccination clones, most reappeared after the booster, at around 97% for CD4 and 88% for CD8. It was the secondary response that reached its peak faster, day 5 versus 15, but it was weaker. Overall, a small share of clonotypes was seen in both CD4 and CD8 compartments.

The chain combines TRBV7-2 with TRBJ2-3, with D unresolved. The sequence came from a man in his late teens or twenties who received the YFV17D yellow fever vaccine. The sample was PBMCs, taken on the day of the first yellow fever vaccination. The chain's CDR3 is CASSLQITQYF. The CDR3 coding sequence is TGTGCCAGCAGCTTACAAATTACGCAGTATTTT.